Listed below are T cell receptor beta chains from one sample, sequenced in a study of blood T cell repertoires in COVID-19. The data were produced by immunoSEQ multiplex PCR, yet TCRdb's version contains in-frame clones alone and is incomplete. The sample yields over 150,000 clones, about 80% seen once. Material: peripheral blood. Receptors were obtained from a man between 65 and 85 years old with active or convalescent COVID-19. Both conserved end residues are part of each CDR3. The order of the fields is J gene, D gene, V gene, clone size, CDR3 DNA, CDR3 protein. D genes are given only for firm matches. Where a row states a size, it is once, few, many or the class of an expanded clone; other rows omit it.

>TRBJ1-1|.|TRBV3-1/TRBV3-2|.
TGTGCCAGCAGCCTTGGGGCGGGGCTGAACACTGAAGCTTTCTTT
CASSLGAGLNTEAFF
>TRBJ1-2|TRBD1|TRBV4-3|.
TGCGCCAGCAGCCAAGATTGGACAGGGGTAAGGTATGGCTACACCTTC
CASSQDWTGVRYGYTF
>TRBJ1-5|TRBD1|TRBV18|.
TGTGCCAGCTCACTGGACAGGGTCGCTCAGCCCCAGCATTTT
CASSLDRVAQPQHF
>TRBJ1-3|TRBD1|TRBV5-1|.
TGCGCCAGCAGCTTGGCGCTGACAGGGGGCTCTGGAAACACCATATATTTT
CASSLALTGGSGNTIYF
>TRBJ2-3|.|TRBV24-1|.
TGTGCCACCAGTGATTTCCGGACGCAGTATTTT
CATSDFRTQYF
>TRBJ2-7|TRBD2|TRBV18|.
TGTGCCAGCTCACCCCTCACGCGGACTAGCGTGTCCTACGAGCAGTACTTC
CASSPLTRTSVSYEQYF
>TRBJ2-5|.|TRBV5-1|.
TGCGCCAGCAGCTTCGACCAAGAGACCCAGTACTTC
CASSFDQETQYF
>TRBJ2-5|.|TRBV12-3/TRBV12-4|.
TGTGCCAGCAGTATAAGGCGGGAGACCCAGTACTTC
CASSIRRETQYF
>TRBJ2-1|TRBD2|TRBV3-1/TRBV3-2|.
TGTGCCAGCAGCCAAGTCGTAAGAGGACTAGCGGACTACAATGAGCAGTTCTTC
CASSQVVRGLADYNEQFF
>TRBJ2-7|.|TRBV7-2|.
TGTGCCAGCAGCTTTAGGCTGGGACAAGACTACGAGCAGTACTTC
CASSFRLGQDYEQYF
>TRBJ1-2|.|TRBV28|.
TGTGCCAGCACTTTCGGCGGGTCTAACTATGGCTACACCTTC
CASTFGGSNYGYTF
>TRBJ2-2|.|TRBV30|.
TGTGCCTGGAGTGTCCAGGCCGCGAACACCGGGGAGCTGTTTTTT
CAWSVQAANTGELFF
>TRBJ1-1|TRBD1|TRBV18|.
TGTGCCAGCTCACCACCGGGGGGACAGGGGGAATTGGAAGCTTTCTTT
CASSPPGGQGELEAFF
>TRBJ2-3|.|TRBV9|.
TGTGCCAGCAGCCCCAGCCGGGGGGCGCTTGTCCATACGCAGTATTTT
CASSPSRGALVHTQYF
>TRBJ1-5|.|TRBV6-2/TRBV6-3|.
TGTGCCAGCAGTTACTCGACCCTTCAGGCCCAGCATTTT
CASSYSTLQAQHF
>TRBJ2-3|.|TRBV4-1|.
TGCGCCAGCAGCCAACCATTCACAGATACGCAGTATTTT
CASSQPFTDTQYF
>TRBJ2-1|TRBD1|TRBV7-2|.
TGTGCCAGCAGCTCCGGACAGGGCTCCTACAATGAGCAGTTCTTC
CASSSGQGSYNEQFF
>TRBJ1-1|TRBD1|TRBV19|once
TGTGCCAGCCAGAGACAGGGAACGGATGAAGCTTTCTTT
CASQRQGTDEAFF
>TRBJ1-2|TRBD1|TRBV7-2|.
TGTGCCAGCAGCCCGAAGACAGGGGCCAACTATGGCTACACCTTC
CASSPKTGANYGYTF
>TRBJ2-1|.|TRBV7-2|.
TGTGCCAGCAGCTCACAGGGATTGAGCTCCTACAATGAGCAGTTCTTC
CASSSQGLSSYNEQFF
>TRBJ2-2|.|TRBV3-1/TRBV3-2|.
TGTGCCAGCAGCCAAGGGGGGGGCCCCAACGCCGGGGAGCTGTTTTTT
CASSQGGGPNAGELFF
>TRBJ2-1|TRBD2|TRBV28|.
TGTGCCAGCAGTTTATACCCCTCCCGGACTAGCATCTACAATGAGCAGTTCTTC
CASSLYPSRTSIYNEQFF
>TRBJ1-2|.|TRBV10-2|few
TGCGCCAGCAGTGGGACACAGGTTACGGGCTACACCTTC
CASSGTQVTGYTF
>TRBJ2-1|.|TRBV18|once
TGTGCCAGCTCACCAGTGGAGGGCGGTGAGCAGTTCTTC
CASSPVEGGEQFF
>TRBJ1-4|.|TRBV12-3/TRBV12-4|few
TGTGCCAGCAGTTTAGCGCGGCCGGAAAAACTGTTTTTT
CASSLARPEKLFF
>TRBJ2-1|.|TRBV4-1|few
TGCGCCAGCAGACCCGGGACACTTTACAATGAGCAGTTCTTC
CASRPGTLYNEQFF
>TRBJ1-2|TRBD1|TRBV18|.
TGTGCCAGCTCCGACAGGGGCATTGGTGGCTACACCTTC
CASSDRGIGGYTF
>TRBJ2-5|TRBD2|TRBV7-6|.
TGTGCCAGCAGCAAACGAGCGGGGCTCCAAGAGACCCAGTACTTC
CASSKRAGLQETQYF
>TRBJ2-1|.|TRBV25-1|.
TGTGCCAGCAGTGAATTTGGGCGTGGAGGCGATGAGCAGTTCTTC
CASSEFGRGGDEQFF
>TRBJ1-1|.|TRBV7-9|few
TGTGCCAGCAGCTTAGGTCCGTACACTGAAGCTTTCTTT
CASSLGPYTEAFF
>TRBJ1-4|.|TRBV4-2|.
TGTGCCAGCAGCCAAGTGGGGGGATATAATGAAAAACTGTTTTTT
CASSQVGGYNEKLFF
>TRBJ2-7|TRBD2|TRBV7-2|.
TGTGCCAGCAGCTTTCCGGGACTAGCGGACTACGAGCAGTACTTC
CASSFPGLADYEQYF
>TRBJ1-5|.|TRBV20-1|few
TGCAGTGCTAGTGTTCCGGGGGGCCAGCCCCAGCATTTT
CSASVPGGQPQHF
>TRBJ2-5|.|TRBV5-4|.
TGTGCCAGCAGCTTCCAGGGGAGCCAAGAGACCCAGTACTTC
CASSFQGSQETQYF
>TRBJ2-7|TRBD2|TRBV10-3|once
TGTGCCATCAGTGCCCCTTGGGAGCGGGGGGCCTACGAGCAGTACTTC
CAISAPWERGAYEQYF
>TRBJ1-5|TRBD1|TRBV7-9|few
TGTGCCAGCAGCCCTACAGGGGGCCGGAATCAGCCCCAGCATTTT
CASSPTGGRNQPQHF
>TRBJ1-5|.|TRBV15|.
TGTGCCACCAGCAGAGCTTCAGGATATAATCAGCCCCAGCATTTT
CATSRASGYNQPQHF
>TRBJ2-2|.|TRBV27|.
TGTGCCAGCAGTTTATCACCGGGGGGCTCTTACGGGGAGCTGTTTTTT
CASSLSPGGSYGELFF
>TRBJ2-6|TRBD2|TRBV7-6|few
TGTGCCAGCAGCAAACCGGGACTAGCGGGAGGCTCTGGGGCCAACGTCCTGACTTTC
CASSKPGLAGGSGANVLTF
>TRBJ2-1|.|TRBV2|.
TGTGCCAGCAGTGAACCATCGGAGGGACCGAGCTCCTACAATGAGCAGTTCTTC
CASSEPSEGPSSYNEQFF
>TRBJ2-7|TRBD2|TRBV30|.
TGTGCCTGGAGTTTAGGACTAGCGGGAGTGGAGCAGTACTTC
CAWSLGLAGVEQYF
>TRBJ1-1|TRBD1|TRBV9|.
TGTGCCAGCAGCGCAAACCCGGGACAGCTGAACACTGAAGCTTTCTTT
CASSANPGQLNTEAFF
>TRBJ2-7|.|TRBV7-3|.
TGTGCCAGCAGCTTAAGGAGTGGTGCTGGTTACGAGCAGTACTTC
CASSLRSGAGYEQYF
>TRBJ1-1|.|TRBV6-5|.
TGTGCCACCGGTAGGGCCCAGGGCACTGAAGCTTTCTTT
CATGRAQGTEAFF
>TRBJ2-7|TRBD1|TRBV4-3|.
TGCGCCAGCAGCCAGAGGACAGGGAGTGCCTACGAGCAGTACTTC
CASSQRTGSAYEQYF
>TRBJ1-1|.|TRBV6-5|.
TGTGCCAGCAGTTACGAAGGAGGAGCTAACACTGAAGCTTTCTTT
CASSYEGGANTEAFF
>TRBJ1-1|TRBD1|TRBV6-5|.
TGTGCCAGCAGGACAGACAGGGGAAAAGCTTTCTTT
CASRTDRGKAFF
>TRBJ1-6|.|TRBV7-9|.
TGTGCCAGCAGCTCGGGACAAGATAATTCACCCCTCCACTTT
CASSSGQDNSPLHF
>TRBJ2-1|TRBD2|TRBV2|.
TGTGCCAGCAGTGAATCGGGACTAGCGGGGTTCTTC
CASSESGLAGFF
>TRBJ1-1|.|TRBV3-1/TRBV3-2|.
TGTGCCAGCAGCCAAGCCCCGCTGACTAATCTGAACACTGAAGCTTTCTTT
CASSQAPLTNLNTEAFF
>TRBJ2-1|.|TRBV10-2|.
TGCGCCAGCAGGAGGGGGTTAAACAATGAGCAGTTCTTC
CASRRGLNNEQFF
>TRBJ1-2|.|TRBV28|.
TGTGCCAGCACCTTGGCAGGGGAGAACTATGGCTACACCTTC
CASTLAGENYGYTF
>TRBJ2-2|TRBD1|TRBV30|.
TGTGCCTGGACCAAGGGACAGGGAAACACCGGGGAGCTGTTTTTT
CAWTKGQGNTGELFF
>TRBJ1-2|.|TRBV6-4|.
TGTGCCAGAATAGGACAGATCTATGGCTACACCTTC
CARIGQIYGYTF
>TRBJ1-4|.|TRBV18|few
TGTGCCAGCACCCTCGGGACTAATGAAAAACTGTTTTTT
CASTLGTNEKLFF
>TRBJ2-3|TRBD2|TRBV7-3|.
TGTGCCAGCAGCGCCGGGACTAGCGGGAGGACAGATACGCAGTATTTT
CASSAGTSGRTDTQYF
>TRBJ2-1|TRBD2|TRBV5-8|.
TGTGCCAGCAGCTTGGTCCCTAGCGGGAGTTTTTCCCATGAGCAGTTCTTC
CASSLVPSGSFSHEQFF
>TRBJ1-2|.|TRBV4-3|few
TGCGCCAGCAGCCGGAAGGCTCGGGATTTTTATGGCTACACCTTC
CASSRKARDFYGYTF
>TRBJ1-2|TRBD1|TRBV6-6|.
TGTGCCAGCAGTTACTCCCTGACAGGGGACGGCTACACCTTC
CASSYSLTGDGYTF